The 17 T cell receptor beta chains presented below share a single source sample, sequenced in a study of T cells in Graves' hyperthyroidism and ophthalmopathy. Amplification of TCR beta CDR3 regions was performed using RNA transcripts as template. HTBI primers were used for first-round RT-PCR of the TCR CDR3. Via MiXCR, TCRdb re-called the multiplex PCR reads, giving one row per CDR3 protein. The sample records some 560,000 distinct CDR3 sequences, approximately 14% being singletons. Material for sequencing was blood. These receptors all come from a young woman with Graves' hyperthyroidism.

This clonotype was picked up many times. The V gene is TRBV20-1, the J gene TRBJ2-3; possibly TRBD1 or TRBD2 for D (5 bases each). The CDR3 is 13 residues long. V lost 2 bases to trimming and J lost 7 bases, with 13 bases between them. CDR1 and CDR2 from the germline V gene are DFQATT and SNEGSKA (reference sequence). CDR3 coding DNA: TGCAGTGCTAGATTCCGGGACCTAAATACGCAGTATTTT. Protein: CSARFRDLNTQYF.

This clonotype was seen only a few times. This chain links TRBV27 with TRBJ2-7; D uncertain. The CDR3 loop spans 16 amino acids. Trimming cost V 4 bases and J 2 bases, with 18 bases left between them. Germline V gene data show CDR1 as MNHEY and CDR2 as SMNVEV (reference sequence). The CDR3 loop reads CASSSRPGPAPYEQYF. The DNA of the CDR3 is TGTGCCAGCAGTTCCCGCCCGGGCCCAGCCCCCTACGAGCAGTACTTC.

There are a few counts of this clonotype. The V call is TRBV6-2 or TRBV6-3, the J call TRBJ1-1, with 9 bases matching TRBD1. The CDR3 contains 17 residues. V shed 2 bases and J 3 bases; nucleotides not matched to a gene: 10. From germline, CDR1 is MNHEY and CDR2 SVGEGT. Written as DNA, the CDR3 is TGTGCCAGCAGTTACCACTCCGGGACAGGGTATTACACTGAAGCTTTCTTT. It encodes CASSYHSGTGYYTEAFF.

This clonotype appeared many times. The chain is built from TRBV7-2 and TRBJ2-5; TRBD2 matches at 12 bases. Per germline, CDR1 SGHTA and CDR2 FQGNSA. Losses at the gene ends were 5 bases for V and 5 bases for J; bases not matched to a gene: 9. The CDR3 totals 16 residues. The CDR3 sequence is CASSETSGRIGETQYF. For the CDR3, the DNA is TGTGCCAGCAGCGAAACTAGCGGGAGGATAGGGGAGACCCAGTACTTC.

There are many counts of this clonotype. The chain carries TRBV11-2 and TRBJ2-4; the D gene is possibly TRBD2 (5 bases). This CDR3 has 14 residues. Germline assignment: CDR1 SGHAT and CDR2 FQNNGV. The germline V and J ends were trimmed by 5 bases and 0 bases, with 8 bases remaining between them. DNA of the CDR3: TGTGCCAGCAGCCAGAGCGGAGCCAAAAACATTCAGTACTTC. As protein: CASSQSGAKNIQYF.

The V gene is TRBV20-1, the J gene TRBJ2-3; D not resolved. CDR3 length equals 11 residues. Trimming removed 4 bases from V and 4 bases from J, with 6 bases in between. CDR1 DFQATT and CDR2 SNEGSKA come from the germline V gene (reference sequence). This chain's CDR3 is CSAKASDTQYF. The DNA of the CDR3 is TGCAGTGCTAAAGCTTCAGATACGCAGTATTTT.

This clonotype was found many times. The rearrangement links TRBV11-2 to TRBJ2-1; D possibly matches TRBD1 or TRBD2 (5 bases each). The CDR3 length is 13 residues. Between the trimmed V and J ends, which lost 1 base and 8 bases, there was a span of 9 bases. Germline CDR1 and CDR2: SGHAT and FQNNGV. CDR3 sequence (DNA): TGTGCCAGCAGCTTAGCGGGGCGCGATGAGCAGTTCTTC. It codes for CASSLAGRDEQFF. Combining the CDR3 with reference TRBV11-2 and TRBJ2-1 gives the whole variable domain EAGVAQSPRYKIIEKRQSVAFWCNPISGHATLYWYQQILGQGPKLLIQFQNNGVVDDSQLPKDRFSAERLKGVDSTLKIQPAKLEDSAVYLCASSLAGRDEQFFGPGTRLTVL.

Of note for this clonotype: A read error is possible here, since a much larger clone lies one base away. V usage is TRBV6-2 or TRBV6-3 and J usage is TRBJ2-7; D is perhaps TRBD1 or TRBD2 (5 bases each). CDR3 length: 15 amino acids. Germline values: CDR1 MNHEY, CDR2 SVGEGT. The germline V and J ends were trimmed by 0 bases and 0 bases, with 9 bases remaining between them. CDR3 coding DNA: TGTGCCAGCAGTTACTCGGGACCGCCCTCCTACGAGCAGTACTTC. This translates into CASSYSGPPSYEQYF.

J is TRBJ2-1 and V is TRBV19; TRBD2 aligns across 7 bases. V lost 7 bases and J lost 4; bases outside the gene matches: 10. The CDR3 is 15 residues long. In germline, CDR1 is LNHDA, CDR2 SQIVND (reference sequence). The DNA for the CDR3 is TGTGCCAGTAAGATGGGCGGGAGTGGGTACAATGAGCAGTTCTTC. Translated, it gives CASKMGGSGYNEQFF. Full variable domain (outside the CDR3, taken from reference TRBV19 and TRBJ2-1): DGGITQSPKYLFRKEGQNVTLSCEQNLNHDAMYWYRQDPGQGLRLIYYSQIVNDFQKGDIAEGYSVSREKKESFPLTVTSAQKNPTAFYLCASKMGGSGYNEQFFGPGTRLTVL.

At least ten counts were recorded for this clonotype. The gene calls are TRBV28 and TRBJ2-7, with D tentatively TRBD2 (7 bases). Germline V gene data show CDR1 as MDHEN and CDR2 as SYDVKM. The CDR3 has 14 residues. Between the trimmed V and J ends, which lost 5 bases and 2 bases, there was a span of 13 bases. CDR3 DNA sequence: TGTGCCAGCAGTCCAGGGGACTATCCCTACGAGCAGTACTTC. It encodes CASSPGDYPYEQYF.

This clonotype was seen more than once but under ten times. This chain joins TRBV4-1 and TRBJ2-2; the match to TRBD2 covers 7 bases. The CDR3 is made up of 17 amino acids. The V segment lost 0 bases and the J segment 1 base; nucleotides outside the gene matches: 5. Germline V CDR1 and CDR2: MGHRA, YSYEKL. The DNA for the CDR3 is TGCGCCAGCAGCCAAGATTTTACGGGAGGGAACACCGGGGAGCTGTTTTTT. Translating it yields CASSQDFTGGNTGELFF.

In this sample, this clonotype turned up many times. The chain employs TRBV30 and TRBJ2-7; no firm D call. Between the trimmed V and J ends, which lost 2 bases and 0 bases, there was a span of 2 bases. The germline V gene encodes CDR1 GTSNPN and CDR2 SVGIG (reference sequence). This CDR3 is 11 amino acids long. CDR3 loop: CAWSFSYEQYF. CDR3 in DNA: TGTGCCTGGAGTTTCTCCTACGAGCAGTACTTC.

There are many counts of this clonotype. The chain recombines TRBV20-1 with TRBJ1-5; D possibly corresponds to TRBD1 (5 bases). The CDR3 sequence is 17 residues long. The V end was cut by 6 bases, the J end by 5 bases, with 26 bases between. Germline V gene data show CDR1 as DFQATT and CDR2 as SNEGSKA (reference sequence). CDR3 DNA sequence: TGCAGTGCAAGCTCATGGGGAGGGAAGAAGGGGTATCAGCCCCAGCATTTT. It codes for CSASSWGGKKGYQPQHF.

This clonotype has at least ten counts. This CDR3 reads CASSQFSGTANTGELFF. The CDR3 DNA reads TGTGCCAGCAGCCAATTTAGCGGGACCGCGAACACCGGGGAGCTGTTTTTT. The V call is TRBV3-1, the J call TRBJ2-2, with 8 bases fitting TRBD2. Germline V CDR1 and CDR2: LGHDT, YNNKEL (reference sequence). With 2 bases clipped from V and 0 bases from J, the junction kept 5 bases outside the gene matches. The CDR3 loop spans 17 amino acids. The complete variable domain, with remaining parts taken from reference TRBV3-1 and TRBJ2-2, reads DTAVSQTPKYLVTQMGNDKSIKCEQNLGHDTMYWYKQDSKKFLKIMFSYNNKELIINETVPNRFSPKSPDKAHLNLHINSLELGDSAVYFCASSQFSGTANTGELFFGEGSRLTVL.

This clonotype was observed a few times. The V and J genes are TRBV20-1 and TRBJ1-1; a weak D match, TRBD1 (5 bases). The CDR3 length is 13 residues. The V and J ends lost 1 base and 6 bases respectively, with 12 bases between them. Looked up from germline, CDR1 is DFQATT and CDR2 is SNEGSKA (reference sequence). For the CDR3, the DNA is TGCAGTGCTAGAGTCGCTTCGGGGGCTGAAGCTTTCTTT. It translates to CSARVASGAEAFF.

This clonotype was detected many times. This chain joins TRBV7-9 and TRBJ2-3; 10 positions match TRBD1. Trimming took 4 bases from V and 5 from J; bases not matched to a gene: 6. The CDR3 covers 15 residues. Looked up from germline, CDR1 is SEHNR and CDR2 is FQNEAQ (reference sequence). DNA for the CDR3: TGTGCCAGCAGCTCGACAGGGGGCGCCGGAGATACGCAGTATTTT. This codes for CASSSTGGAGDTQYF.

This clonotype has a count of ten or more. V and J are TRBV18 and TRBJ2-3; 8 nucleotides match TRBD2. CDR3 size: 16 residues. Germline CDR1 KGHSH, CDR2 LQKENI. V gave up 0 bases and J gave up 1 base; unmatched junction bases: 3. The CDR3 protein is CASSPPSGSGTDTQYF. The DNA for the CDR3 is TGTGCCAGCTCACCACCAAGCGGGAGCGGCACAGATACGCAGTATTTT.